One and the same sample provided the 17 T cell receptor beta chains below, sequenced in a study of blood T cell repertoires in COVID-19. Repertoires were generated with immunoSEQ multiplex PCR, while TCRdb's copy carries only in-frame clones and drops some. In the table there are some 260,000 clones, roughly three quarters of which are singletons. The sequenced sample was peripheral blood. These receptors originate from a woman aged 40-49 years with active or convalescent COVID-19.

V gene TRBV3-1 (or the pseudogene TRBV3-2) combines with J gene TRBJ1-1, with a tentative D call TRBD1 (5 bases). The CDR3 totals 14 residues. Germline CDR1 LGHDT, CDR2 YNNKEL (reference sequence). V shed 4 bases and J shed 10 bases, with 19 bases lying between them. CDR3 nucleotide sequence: TGTGCCAGCAGCCCTCGGGGGAGCGCCAACCCAGCTTTCTTT. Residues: CASSPRGSANPAFF.

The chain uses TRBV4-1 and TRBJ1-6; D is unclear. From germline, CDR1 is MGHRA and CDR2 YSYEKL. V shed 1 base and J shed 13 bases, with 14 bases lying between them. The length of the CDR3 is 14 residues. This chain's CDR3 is CASSQGRLGEPLHF. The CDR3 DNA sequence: TGCGCCAGCAGCCAAGGAAGATTAGGAGAGCCCCTCCACTTT.

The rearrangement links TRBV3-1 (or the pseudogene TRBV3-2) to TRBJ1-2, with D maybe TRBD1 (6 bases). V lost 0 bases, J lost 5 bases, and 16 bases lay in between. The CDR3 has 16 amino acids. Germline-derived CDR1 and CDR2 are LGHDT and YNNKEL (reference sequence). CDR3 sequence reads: CASSQDSGGRGYGYTF. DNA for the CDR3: TGTGCCAGCAGCCAAGATAGTGGGGGCAGGGGTTATGGCTACACCTTC.

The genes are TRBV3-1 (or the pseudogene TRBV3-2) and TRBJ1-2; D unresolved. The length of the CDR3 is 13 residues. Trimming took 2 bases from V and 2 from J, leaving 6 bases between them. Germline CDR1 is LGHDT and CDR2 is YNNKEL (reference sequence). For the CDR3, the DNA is TGTGCCAGCAGCCAACCCAGAAACTATGGCTACACCTTC. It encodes CASSQPRNYGYTF.

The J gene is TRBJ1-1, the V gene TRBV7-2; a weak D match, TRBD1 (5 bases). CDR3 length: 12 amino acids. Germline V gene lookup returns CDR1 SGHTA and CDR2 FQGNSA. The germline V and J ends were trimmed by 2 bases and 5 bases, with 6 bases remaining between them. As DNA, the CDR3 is TGTGCCAGCAGCTTATCAGGGACTGAAGCTTTCTTT. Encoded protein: CASSLSGTEAFF.

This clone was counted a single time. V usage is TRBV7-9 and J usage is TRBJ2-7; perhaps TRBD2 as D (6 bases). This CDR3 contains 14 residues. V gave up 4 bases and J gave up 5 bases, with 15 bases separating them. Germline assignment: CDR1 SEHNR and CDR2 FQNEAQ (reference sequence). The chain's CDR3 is CASSSSRGNDEQYF. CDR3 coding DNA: TGTGCCAGCAGCTCCTCCCGGGGGAACGACGAGCAGTACTTC.

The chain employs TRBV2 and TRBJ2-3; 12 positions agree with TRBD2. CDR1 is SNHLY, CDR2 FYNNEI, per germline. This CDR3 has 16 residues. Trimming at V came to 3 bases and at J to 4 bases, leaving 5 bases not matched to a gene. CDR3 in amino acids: CASSDPSSGGADTQYF. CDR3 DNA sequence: TGTGCCAGCAGTGATCCATCTAGCGGGGGGGCAGATACGCAGTATTTT.

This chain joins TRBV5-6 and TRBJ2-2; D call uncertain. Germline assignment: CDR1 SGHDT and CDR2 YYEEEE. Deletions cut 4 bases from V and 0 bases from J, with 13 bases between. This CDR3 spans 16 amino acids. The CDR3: CASSPLVIANTGELFF. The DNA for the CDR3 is TGTGCCAGCAGCCCATTAGTGATTGCGAACACCGGGGAGCTGTTTTTT.

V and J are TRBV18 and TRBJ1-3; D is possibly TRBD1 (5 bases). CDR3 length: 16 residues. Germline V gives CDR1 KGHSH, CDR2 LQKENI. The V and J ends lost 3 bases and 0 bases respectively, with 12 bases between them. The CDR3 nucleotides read TGTGCCAGCTCACCTTCGACAGAGCCCTCTGGAAACACCATATATTTT. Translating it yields CASSPSTEPSGNTIYF. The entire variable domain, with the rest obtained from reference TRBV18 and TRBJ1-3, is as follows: NAGVMQNPRHLVRRRGQEARLRCSPMKGHSHVYWYRQLPEEGLKFMVYLQKENIIDESGMPKERFSAEFPKEGPSILRIQQVVRGDSAAYFCASSPSTEPSGNTIYFGEGSWLTVV.

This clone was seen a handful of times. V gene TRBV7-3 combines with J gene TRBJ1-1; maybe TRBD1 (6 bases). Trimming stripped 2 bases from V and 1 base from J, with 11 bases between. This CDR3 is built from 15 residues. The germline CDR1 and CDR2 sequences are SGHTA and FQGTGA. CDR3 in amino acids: CASSLGDRRNTEAFF. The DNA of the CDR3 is TGTGCCAGCAGCTTAGGTGACAGGCGGAACACTGAAGCTTTCTTT.

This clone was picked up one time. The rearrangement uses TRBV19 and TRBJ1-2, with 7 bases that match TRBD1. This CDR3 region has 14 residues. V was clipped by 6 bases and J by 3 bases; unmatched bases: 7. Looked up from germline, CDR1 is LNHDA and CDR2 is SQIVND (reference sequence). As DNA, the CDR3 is TGTGCCAGTAGCCAAGGGGGCGTCGACTATGGCTACACCTTC. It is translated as CASSQGGVDYGYTF.

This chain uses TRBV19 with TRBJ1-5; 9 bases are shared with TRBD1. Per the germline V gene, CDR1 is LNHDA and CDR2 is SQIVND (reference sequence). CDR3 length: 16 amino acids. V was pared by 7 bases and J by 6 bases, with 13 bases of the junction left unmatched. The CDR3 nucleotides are TGTGCCAGTACCCAACAGGGGGCGCGTATAAGTCAGCCCCAGCATTTT. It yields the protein CASTQQGARISQPQHF.

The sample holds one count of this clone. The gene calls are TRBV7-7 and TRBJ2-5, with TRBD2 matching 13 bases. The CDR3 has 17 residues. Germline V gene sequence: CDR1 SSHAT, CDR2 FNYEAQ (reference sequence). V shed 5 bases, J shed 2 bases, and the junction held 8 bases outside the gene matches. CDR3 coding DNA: TGTGCCAGCAGCCCCACTAGCGGGGGGGCCGGACAAGAGACCCAGTACTTC. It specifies CASSPTSGGAGQETQYF.

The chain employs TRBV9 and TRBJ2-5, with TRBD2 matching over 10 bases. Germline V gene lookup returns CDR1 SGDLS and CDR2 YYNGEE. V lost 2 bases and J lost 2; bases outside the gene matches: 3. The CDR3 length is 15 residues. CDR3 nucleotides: TGTGCCAGCAGCGTGCTAGCGGGGGTTCAAGAGACCCAGTACTTC. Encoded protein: CASSVLAGVQETQYF.

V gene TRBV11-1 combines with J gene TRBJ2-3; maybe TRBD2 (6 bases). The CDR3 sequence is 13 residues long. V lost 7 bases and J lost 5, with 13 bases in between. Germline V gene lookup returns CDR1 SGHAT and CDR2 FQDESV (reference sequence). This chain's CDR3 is CASTWGGKDTQYF. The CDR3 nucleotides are TGTGCCAGCACCTGGGGCGGGAAAGATACGCAGTATTTT.

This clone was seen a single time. The CDR3 nucleotides read TGTGCCAGCAGCCCGGGACTAGCGGGGGGCCCCGGGGAGCTGTTTTTT. This gives the protein CASSPGLAGGPGELFF. The chain links TRBV5-4 to TRBJ2-2; the match to TRBD2 covers 15 bases. Looked up from germline, CDR1 is SGHNT and CDR2 is YYREEE (reference sequence). The junction had 4 bases not matched to a gene; V was cut back by 4 bases and J by 6 bases. This CDR3 region has 16 residues.

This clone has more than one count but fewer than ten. CDR3: CASSSSGTRVLGRQFF. CDR3 coding DNA: TGTGCCAGCAGCTCCTCTGGGACTAGAGTCTTGGGAAGGCAGTTCTTC. This chain uses TRBV13 with TRBJ2-1, with 8 positions matching TRBD2. V gave up 4 bases and J gave up 12 bases; unmatched junction bases: 17. The CDR3 has 16 amino acids. From germline, CDR1 is PRHDT and CDR2 FYEKMQ (reference sequence).